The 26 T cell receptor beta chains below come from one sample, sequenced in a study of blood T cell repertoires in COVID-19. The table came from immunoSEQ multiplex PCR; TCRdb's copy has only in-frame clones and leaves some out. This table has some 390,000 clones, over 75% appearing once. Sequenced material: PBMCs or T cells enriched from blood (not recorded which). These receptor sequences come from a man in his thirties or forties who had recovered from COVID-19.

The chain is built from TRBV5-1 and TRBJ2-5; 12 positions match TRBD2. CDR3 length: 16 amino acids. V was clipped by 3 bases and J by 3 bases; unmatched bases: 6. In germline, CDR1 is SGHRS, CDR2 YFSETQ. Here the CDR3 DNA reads TGCGCCAGCAGCTCCCAGACTAGCGGGAGAAAAGAGACCCAGTACTTC. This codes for CASSSQTSGRKETQYF.

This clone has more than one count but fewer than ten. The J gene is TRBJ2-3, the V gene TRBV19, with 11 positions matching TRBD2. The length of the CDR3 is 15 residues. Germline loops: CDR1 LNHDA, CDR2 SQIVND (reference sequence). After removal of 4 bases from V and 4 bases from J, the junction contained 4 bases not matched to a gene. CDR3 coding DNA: TGTGCCAGTAGTACCCCTAGCGGGAGGTCAGATACGCAGTATTTT. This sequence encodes CASSTPSGRSDTQYF.

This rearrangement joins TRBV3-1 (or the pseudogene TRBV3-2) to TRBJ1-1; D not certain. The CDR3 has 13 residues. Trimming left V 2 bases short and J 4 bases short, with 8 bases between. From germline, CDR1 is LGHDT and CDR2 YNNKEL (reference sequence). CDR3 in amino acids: CASSQRGPTEAFF. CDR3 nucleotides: TGTGCCAGCAGCCAAAGAGGGCCCACTGAAGCTTTCTTT.

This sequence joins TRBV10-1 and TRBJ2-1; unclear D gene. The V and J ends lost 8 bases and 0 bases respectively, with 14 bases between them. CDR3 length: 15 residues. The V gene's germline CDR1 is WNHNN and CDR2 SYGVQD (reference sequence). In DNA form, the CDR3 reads TGCGCCAGCCCCGGCGAGGCTGTCTCCTACAATGAGCAGTTCTTC. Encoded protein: CASPGEAVSYNEQFF.

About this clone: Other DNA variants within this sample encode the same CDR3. The CDR3 DNA reads TGTGCCAGCAGCTTGGCAGGGCGCTACGAGCAGTACTTC. Its protein is CASSLAGRYEQYF. This chain uses TRBV5-4 with TRBJ2-7, with D possibly matching TRBD1 (5 bases). This CDR3 has 13 amino acids. Per germline, CDR1 SGHNT and CDR2 YYREEE (reference sequence). V gave up 0 bases and J gave up 3 bases, with 7 bases separating them.

The CDR3 DNA follows: TGTGCCAGCAAGGTGACAGGGGCGCAGCAGCCCCAGCATTTT. Its translation: CASKVTGAQQPQHF. The V call is TRBV19, the J call TRBJ1-5; 8 positions match TRBD1. CDR3 length equals 14 residues. Germline V gene sequence: CDR1 LNHDA, CDR2 SQIVND (reference sequence). The J segment lost 7 bases and the V segment lost 9 bases, leaving 11 bases of the junction unmatched. The whole variable domain, remainder taken from reference TRBV19 and TRBJ1-5, is DGGITQSPKYLFRKEGQNVTLSCEQNLNHDAMYWYRQDPGQGLRLIYYSQIVNDFQKGDIAEGYSVSREKKESFPLTVTSAQKNPTAFYLCASKVTGAQQPQHFGDGTRLSIL.

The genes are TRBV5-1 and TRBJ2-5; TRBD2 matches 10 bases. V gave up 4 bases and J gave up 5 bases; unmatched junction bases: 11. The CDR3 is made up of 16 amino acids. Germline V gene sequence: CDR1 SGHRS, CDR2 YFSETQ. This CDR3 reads CASSRASGSMRETQYF. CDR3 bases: TGCGCCAGCAGCCGGGCTAGCGGGAGTATGCGGGAGACCCAGTACTTC.

CDR3 sequence reads: CASKFYGANTQYF. CDR3 DNA: TGTGCCAGCAAGTTTTACGGTGCAAATACGCAGTATTTT. The chain combines TRBV2 with TRBJ2-3, with D uncertain. CDR3 length: 13 residues. The germline V gene encodes CDR1 SNHLY and CDR2 FYNNEI. V was pared by 7 bases and J by 7 bases, with 15 bases between.

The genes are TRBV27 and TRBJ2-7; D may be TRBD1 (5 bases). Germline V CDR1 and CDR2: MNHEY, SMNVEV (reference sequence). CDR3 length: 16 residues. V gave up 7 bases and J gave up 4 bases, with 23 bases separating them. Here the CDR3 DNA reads TGTGCCAGCACCGTACTCAGGGTAGGTCTTCAGTACGAGCAGTACTTC. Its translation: CASTVLRVGLQYEQYF.

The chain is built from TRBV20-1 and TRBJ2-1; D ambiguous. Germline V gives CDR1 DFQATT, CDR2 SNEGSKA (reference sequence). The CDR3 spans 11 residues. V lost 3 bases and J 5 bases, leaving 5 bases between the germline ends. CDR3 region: CSARADNEQFF. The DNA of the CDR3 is TGCAGTGCTAGGGCAGACAATGAGCAGTTCTTC.

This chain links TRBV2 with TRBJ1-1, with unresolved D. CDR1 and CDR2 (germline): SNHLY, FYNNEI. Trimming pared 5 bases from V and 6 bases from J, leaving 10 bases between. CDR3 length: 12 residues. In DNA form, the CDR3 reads TGTGCCAGCAGTAGGGTGAGGGCTGAAGCTTTCTTT. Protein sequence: CASSRVRAEAFF.

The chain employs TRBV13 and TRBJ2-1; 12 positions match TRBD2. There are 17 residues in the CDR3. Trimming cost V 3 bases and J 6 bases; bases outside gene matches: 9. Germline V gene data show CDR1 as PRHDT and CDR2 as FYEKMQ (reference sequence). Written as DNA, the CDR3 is TGTGCCAGCAGCTTTAAGACTAGCGGGAGAACTACCAATGAGCAGTTCTTC. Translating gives CASSFKTSGRTTNEQFF.

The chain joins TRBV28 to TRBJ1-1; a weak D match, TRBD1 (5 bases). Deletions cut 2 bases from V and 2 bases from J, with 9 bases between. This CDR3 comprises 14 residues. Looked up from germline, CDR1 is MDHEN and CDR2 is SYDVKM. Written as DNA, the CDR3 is TGTGCCAGCAGTTTACTGACAGTTAACACTGAAGCTTTCTTT. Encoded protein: CASSLLTVNTEAFF.

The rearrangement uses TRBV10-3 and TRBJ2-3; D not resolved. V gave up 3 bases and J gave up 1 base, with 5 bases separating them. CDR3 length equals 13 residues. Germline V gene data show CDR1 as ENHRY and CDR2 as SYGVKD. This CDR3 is CAISEARTDTQYF. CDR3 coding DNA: TGTGCCATCAGTGAAGCCCGCACAGATACGCAGTATTTT.

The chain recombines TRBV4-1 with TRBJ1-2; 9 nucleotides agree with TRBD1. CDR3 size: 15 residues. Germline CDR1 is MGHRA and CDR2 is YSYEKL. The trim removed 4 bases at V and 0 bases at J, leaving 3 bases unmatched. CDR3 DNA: TGCGCCAGCAGCCCTTGGACAGGGGCTAACTATGGCTACACCTTC. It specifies CASSPWTGANYGYTF.

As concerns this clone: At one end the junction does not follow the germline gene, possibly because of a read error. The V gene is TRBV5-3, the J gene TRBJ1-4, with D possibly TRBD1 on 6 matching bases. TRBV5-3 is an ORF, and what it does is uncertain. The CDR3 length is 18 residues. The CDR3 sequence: CVRSFLGGQLIHNEKLFF. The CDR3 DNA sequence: TGTGTCAGAAGCTTCCTGGGGGGGCAACTTATCCATAATGAAAAACTGTTTTTT.

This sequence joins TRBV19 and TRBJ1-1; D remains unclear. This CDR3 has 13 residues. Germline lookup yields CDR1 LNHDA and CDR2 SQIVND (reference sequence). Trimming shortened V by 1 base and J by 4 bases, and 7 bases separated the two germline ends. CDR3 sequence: CASSIGQPTEAFF. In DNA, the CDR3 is TGTGCCAGTAGTATAGGACAACCCACTGAAGCTTTCTTT.

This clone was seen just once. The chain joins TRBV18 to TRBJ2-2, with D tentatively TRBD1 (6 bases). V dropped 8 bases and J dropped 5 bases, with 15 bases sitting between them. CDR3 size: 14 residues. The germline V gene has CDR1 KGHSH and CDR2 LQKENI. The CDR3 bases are TGTGCCAGCACGGACAGTGCCGGGACCGGGGAGCTGTTTTTT. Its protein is CASTDSAGTGELFF. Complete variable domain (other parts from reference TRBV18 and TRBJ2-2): NAGVMQNPRHLVRRRGQEARLRCSPMKGHSHVYWYRQLPEEGLKFMVYLQKENIIDESGMPKERFSAEFPKEGPSILRIQQVVRGDSAAYFCASTDSAGTGELFFGEGSRLTVL.

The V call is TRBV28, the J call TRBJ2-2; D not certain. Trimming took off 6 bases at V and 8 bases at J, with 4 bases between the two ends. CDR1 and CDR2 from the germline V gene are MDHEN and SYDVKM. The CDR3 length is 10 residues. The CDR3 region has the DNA TGTGCCAGCAGGTCGGGGGAGCTGTTTTTT. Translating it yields CASRSGELFF.

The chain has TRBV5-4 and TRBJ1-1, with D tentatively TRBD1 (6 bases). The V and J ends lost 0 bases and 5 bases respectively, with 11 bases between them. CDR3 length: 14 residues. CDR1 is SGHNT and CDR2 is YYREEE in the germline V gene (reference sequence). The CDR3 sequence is CASSLEQGSTEAFF. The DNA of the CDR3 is TGTGCCAGCAGCTTGGAACAGGGAAGTACTGAAGCTTTCTTT.

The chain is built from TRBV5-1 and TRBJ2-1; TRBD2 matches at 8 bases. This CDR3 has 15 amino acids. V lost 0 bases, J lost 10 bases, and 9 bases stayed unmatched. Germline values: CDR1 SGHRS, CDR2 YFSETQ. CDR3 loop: CASSLDGASGGEQFF. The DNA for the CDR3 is TGCGCCAGCAGCTTGGATGGGGCATCGGGAGGGGAGCAGTTCTTC.

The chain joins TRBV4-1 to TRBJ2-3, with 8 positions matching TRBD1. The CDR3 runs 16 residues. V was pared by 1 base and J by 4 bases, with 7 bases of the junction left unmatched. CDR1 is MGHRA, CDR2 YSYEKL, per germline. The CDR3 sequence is CASSQADRGLADTQYF. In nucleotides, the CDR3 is TGCGCCAGCAGCCAAGCCGACAGGGGTCTCGCAGATACGCAGTATTTT.

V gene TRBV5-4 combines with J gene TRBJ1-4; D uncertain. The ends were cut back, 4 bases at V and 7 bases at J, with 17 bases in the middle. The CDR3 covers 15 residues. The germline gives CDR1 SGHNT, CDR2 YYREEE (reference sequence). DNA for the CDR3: TGTGCCAGCAGCACTCAAACCACCCAATCTGAAAAACTGTTTTTT. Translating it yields CASSTQTTQSEKLFF.

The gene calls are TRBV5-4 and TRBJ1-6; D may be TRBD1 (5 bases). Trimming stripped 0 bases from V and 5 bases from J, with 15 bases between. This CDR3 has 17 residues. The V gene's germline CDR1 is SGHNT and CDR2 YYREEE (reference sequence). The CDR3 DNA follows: TGTGCCAGCAGCTTGGGGGCCCCAGGGTGGAATAATTCACCCCTCCACTTT. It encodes CASSLGAPGWNNSPLHF.

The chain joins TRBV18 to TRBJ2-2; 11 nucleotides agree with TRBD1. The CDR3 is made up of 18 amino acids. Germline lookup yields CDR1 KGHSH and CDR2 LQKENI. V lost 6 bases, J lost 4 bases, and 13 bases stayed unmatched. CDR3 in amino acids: CASSPVLTGTGGTGELFF. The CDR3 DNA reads TGTGCCAGCTCGCCTGTCTTGACCGGGACAGGGGGCACCGGGGAGCTGTTTTTT.

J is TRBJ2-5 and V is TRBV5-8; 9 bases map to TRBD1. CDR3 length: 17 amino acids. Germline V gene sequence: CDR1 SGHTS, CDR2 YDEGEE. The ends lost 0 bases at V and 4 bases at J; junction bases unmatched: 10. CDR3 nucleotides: TGTGCCAGCAGCTTGGCCAAGGGGACAGGGTGGGCAGAGACCCAGTACTTC. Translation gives CASSLAKGTGWAETQYF. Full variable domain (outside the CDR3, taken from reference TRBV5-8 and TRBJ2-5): EAGVTQSPTHLIKTRGQQATLRCSPISGHTSVYWYQQALGLGLQFLLWYDEGEERNRGNFPPRFSGRQFPNYSSELNVNALELEDSALYLCASSLAKGTGWAETQYFGPGTRLLVL.